The 10 T cell receptor beta chains reported below all come from one sample, sequenced in a study of blood T cell repertoires in COVID-19. Method: immunoSEQ multiplex PCR; TCRdb's copy keeps in-frame clones and lacks some. The repertoire has some 140,000 clones, about four fifths of them found once; the top ten carry 5% to 7%. Sample: PBMCs or T cells enriched from blood (not recorded which). The receptors come from a middle-aged man with acute COVID-19.

This chain uses TRBV28 with TRBJ1-1; a possible D gene is TRBD1 (5 bases). Deletions cut 6 bases from V and 4 bases from J, with 18 bases between. Germline CDR1 is MDHEN and CDR2 is SYDVKM. This CDR3 comprises 15 residues. CDR3 region: CASSLSIRGGTEAFF. As DNA, the CDR3 is TGTGCCAGCAGCCTCTCTATCCGGGGGGGCACTGAAGCTTTCTTT.

The chain uses TRBV28 and TRBJ2-1, with 9 bases fitting TRBD2. The V gene end was trimmed by 5 bases and the J gene end by 0 bases; junction bases not matched to a gene: 11. There are 18 residues in the CDR3. The germline V gene encodes CDR1 MDHEN and CDR2 SYDVKM. The CDR3 coding sequence is TGTGCCAGCAGTCGCTTTACTAGCGGGCTAAGCTCCTACAATGAGCAGTTCTTC. It encodes CASSRFTSGLSSYNEQFF.

The chain recombines TRBV12-3 or TRBV12-4 with TRBJ2-7; D is possibly TRBD1 (5 bases). Between the trimmed V and J ends, which lost 1 base and 2 bases, there was a span of 6 bases. The CDR3 contains 13 residues. The CDR3 reads CASSLGGPYEQYF. The CDR3 DNA is TGTGCCAGCAGTTTAGGGGGCCCCTACGAGCAGTACTTC.

The chain is built from TRBV6-2 or TRBV6-3 and TRBJ2-3; TRBD2 aligns across 7 bases. Trimming at V came to 2 bases and at J to 3 bases, leaving 8 bases not matched to a gene. Germline V CDR1 and CDR2: MNHEY, SVGEGT. The CDR3 runs to 16 residues. As DNA, the CDR3 is TGTGCCAGCAGTTACCCTAGCGGCCGCAGTACAGATACGCAGTATTTT. Translation: CASSYPSGRSTDTQYF.

This chain links TRBV28 with TRBJ1-1; 8 nucleotides agree with TRBD1. From germline, CDR1 is MDHEN and CDR2 SYDVKM. The length of the CDR3 is 17 residues. The J segment lost 0 bases and the V segment lost 6 bases, leaving 12 bases of the junction unmatched. The CDR3 DNA reads as TGTGCCAGCAGCTACCTGGACAGGGCCCAAGTGAACACTGAAGCTTTCTTT. Translated: CASSYLDRAQVNTEAFF.

The rearrangement links TRBV11-2 to TRBJ2-1; weak D call: TRBD1 (5 bases). Germline V gene lookup returns CDR1 SGHAT and CDR2 FQNNGV. With 2 bases removed from V and 2 bases from J, the gap between germline ends came to 10 bases. The CDR3 spans 15 residues. CDR3 residues: CASSLLQGTYNEQFF. Written as DNA, the CDR3 is TGTGCCAGCAGCTTACTGCAGGGAACCTACAATGAGCAGTTCTTC.

The chain couples TRBV20-1 to TRBJ1-1; D is unclear. CDR1 and CDR2 (germline): DFQATT, SNEGSKA (reference sequence). The CDR3 consists of 11 residues. Trimming removed 2 bases at V and 7 bases at J, with 8 bases between. CDR3 sequence: CSARFQYEAFF. The CDR3, as DNA: TGCAGTGCTAGATTCCAGTATGAAGCTTTCTTT.

The chain carries TRBV2 and TRBJ1-2; TRBD1 might be the D (6 bases). Germline assignment: CDR1 SNHLY and CDR2 FYNNEI. The CDR3 is made up of 13 amino acids. The germline V and J ends were trimmed by 4 bases and 6 bases, with 12 bases remaining between them. The CDR3 DNA reads as TGTGCCAGCAGTGTCACCAGGGGCCATGGCTACACCTTC. This encodes CASSVTRGHGYTF.

This clone was seen a single time. V and J are TRBV3-1 (or the pseudogene TRBV3-2) and TRBJ1-1, with D hard to call. The CDR3 has 12 amino acids. The V end was cut by 0 bases, the J end by 7 bases, with 6 bases between. Germline CDR1 is LGHDT and CDR2 is YNNKEL (reference sequence). The chain's CDR3 is CASSQDLIEAFF. The CDR3 DNA follows: TGTGCCAGCAGCCAAGATTTAATTGAAGCTTTCTTT.

This chain links TRBV15 with TRBJ2-7; 7 nucleotides match TRBD1. CDR1 LNHNV and CDR2 YYDKDF come from the germline V gene (reference sequence). The CDR3 has 15 amino acids. The V gene end was trimmed by 0 bases and the J gene end by 4 bases; junction bases not matched to a gene: 6. CDR3 bases: TGTGCCACCAGCAGAGATGGGCAGGGGGTTTACGAGCAGTACTTC. It yields the protein CATSRDGQGVYEQYF.